This is a list of T cell receptor beta chains from one sample in a study of blood T cell repertoires in COVID-19. Produced via immunoSEQ multiplex PCR; TCRdb's table is partial and in-frame only. This table holds roughly 190,000 clones, about 80% found once. The specimen was peripheral blood. The receptors derive from a human donor with acute or convalescent COVID-19. The donor label of this sample is uncertain. The CDR3 runs from the conserved cysteine through the conserved F or W. The order of the fields is V gene, D gene, J gene, clone size, CDR3 protein, CDR3 DNA. D genes are given only for firm matches. Not all rows give a size; the values are once, few, many and, for expanded clones, a class.

V: TRBV10-1; D: TRBD2; J: TRBJ2-1; size: .; CDR3: CASSPMGGLAGANEQFF; DNA: TGCGCCAGCAGTCCAATGGGTGGGCTAGCGGGGGCCAATGAGCAGTTCTTC
V: TRBV10-1; D: TRBD2; J: TRBJ2-3; size: .; CDR3: CASSESGTSGGTDTQYF; DNA: TGCGCCAGCAGTGAGTCGGGGACTAGCGGGGGGACAGATACGCAGTATTTT
V: TRBV30; D: TRBD2; J: TRBJ2-7; size: .; CDR3: CAWSVGRDYEQYF; DNA: TGTGCCTGGAGTGTAGGGAGGGACTACGAGCAGTACTTC
V: TRBV10-3; D: TRBD2; J: TRBJ2-3; size: .; CDR3: CAISEDASGRADTQYF; DNA: TGTGCCATCAGTGAGGACGCTAGCGGGAGGGCAGATACGCAGTATTTT
V: TRBV7-8; D: .; J: TRBJ1-1; size: .; CDR3: CASSPGEDF; DNA: TGTGCCAGCAGCCCGGGGGAAGACTTT
V: TRBV7-2; D: .; J: TRBJ2-5; size: .; CDR3: CASSSRGGADSETQYF; DNA: TGTGCCAGCAGCTCCAGAGGGGGGGCGGACTCGGAGACCCAGTACTTC
V: TRBV5-6; D: TRBD1; J: TRBJ1-2; size: .; CDR3: CASSLPGQLYGYTF; DNA: TGTGCCAGCAGCTTGCCGGGACAGCTCTATGGCTACACCTTC
V: TRBV30; D: TRBD1; J: TRBJ1-1; size: .; CDR3: CAWSMDRGTEAFF; DNA: TGTGCCTGGAGCATGGACAGGGGAACTGAAGCTTTCTTT
V: TRBV7-2; D: TRBD1; J: TRBJ1-5; size: .; CDR3: CASSLGGQGAGQPQHF; DNA: TGTGCCAGCAGCTTGGGAGGACAGGGGGCAGGTCAGCCCCAGCATTTT
V: TRBV4-1; D: .; J: TRBJ2-1; size: .; CDR3: CASSQLAHNEQFF; DNA: TGCGCCAGCAGCCAGTTGGCCCACAATGAGCAGTTCTTC
V: TRBV4-2; D: .; J: TRBJ2-1; size: .; CDR3: CASSQDRGYNEQFF; DNA: TGTGCCAGCAGCCAAGATAGGGGGTACAATGAGCAGTTCTTC
V: TRBV3-1/TRBV3-2; D: TRBD1; J: TRBJ2-1; size: .; CDR3: CASSQEGTGGSYNEQFF; DNA: TGTGCCAGCAGCCAAGAGGGAACAGGGGGCTCCTACAATGAGCAGTTCTTC
V: TRBV5-4; D: TRBD1; J: TRBJ2-7; size: .; CDR3: CASSPMKQGAILVEQYF; DNA: TGTGCCAGCAGCCCGATGAAACAGGGGGCGATTCTCGTCGAGCAGTACTTC
V: TRBV23-1; D: TRBD1; J: TRBJ2-7; size: .; CDR3: CASSQFGSGTGKAYEQYF; DNA: TGCGCCAGCAGTCAATTTGGTTCCGGGACAGGGAAGGCCTACGAGCAGTACTTC
V: TRBV5-1; D: TRBD2; J: TRBJ2-2; size: once; CDR3: CASSPGGSATGELFF; DNA: TGCGCCAGCAGCCCGGGCGGGAGCGCCACCGGGGAGCTGTTTTTT
V: TRBV7-2; D: .; J: TRBJ2-1; size: .; CDR3: CASSLGGGGPYNEQFF; DNA: TGTGCCAGCAGCTTAGGTGGCGGGGGCCCTTACAATGAGCAGTTCTTC
V: TRBV30; D: .; J: TRBJ1-5; size: .; CDR3: CAWSGQSDNQPQHF; DNA: TGTGCCTGGAGCGGCCAGAGCGATAATCAGCCCCAGCATTTT
V: TRBV29-1; D: TRBD2; J: TRBJ2-1; size: .; CDR3: CSVALAGVGEQFF; DNA: TGCAGCGTCGCACTAGCGGGAGTTGGTGAGCAGTTCTTC
V: TRBV6-1; D: .; J: TRBJ2-1; size: .; CDR3: CASSEQGIEQFF; DNA: TGTGCCAGCAGTGAACAGGGAATTGAGCAGTTCTTC
V: TRBV7-8; D: TRBD1; J: TRBJ1-4; size: .; CDR3: CASSVQGAAEKLFF; DNA: TGTGCCAGCAGCGTACAGGGGGCGGCGGAAAAACTGTTTTTT
V: TRBV5-4; D: TRBD1; J: TRBJ2-7; size: .; CDR3: CASSSPGQGREQYF; DNA: TGTGCCAGCAGCTCCCCGGGACAGGGGAGGGAGCAGTACTTC
V: TRBV27; D: TRBD2; J: TRBJ2-3; size: .; CDR3: CASRKWTSAVTDTQYF; DNA: TGTGCCAGCAGAAAATGGACTAGCGCCGTCACAGATACGCAGTATTTT
V: TRBV15; D: TRBD1; J: TRBJ2-3; size: .; CDR3: CATRRQGAMTDTQYF; DNA: TGTGCCACCAGAAGACAGGGGGCAATGACAGATACGCAGTATTTT
V: TRBV12-3/TRBV12-4; D: .; J: TRBJ2-7; size: .; CDR3: CASSSTPGVRQF; DNA: TGTGCCAGCAGTTCCACCCCAGGGGTCAGGCAATTC
V: TRBV2; D: TRBD1; J: TRBJ2-7; size: .; CDR3: CASRDRGIKYEQYF; DNA: TGTGCCAGCAGGGACAGGGGAATAAAGTACGAGCAGTACTTC
V: TRBV7-9; D: TRBD2; J: TRBJ2-1; size: .; CDR3: CASSLRLAGAYNEQFF; DNA: TGTGCCAGCAGCCTTCGACTAGCGGGGGCCTACAATGAGCAGTTCTTC
V: TRBV5-1; D: .; J: TRBJ2-2; size: .; CDR3: CASSLGTWGTGELFF; DNA: TGCGCCAGCAGCTTAGGGACATGGGGCACCGGGGAGCTGTTTTTT
V: TRBV18; D: TRBD1; J: TRBJ2-7; size: once; CDR3: CASSSAGQGRYEQYF; DNA: TGTGCCAGCTCATCAGCCGGACAGGGGCGGTACGAGCAGTACTTC
V: TRBV28; D: TRBD2; J: TRBJ2-4; size: few; CDR3: CATRRGGSLQNIQYF; DNA: TGTGCCACGCGCCGGGGGGGATCGTTGCAAAACATTCAGTACTTC
V: TRBV4-1; D: TRBD2; J: TRBJ2-7; size: .; CDR3: CASSQERLAGARVVYEQYF; DNA: TGCGCCAGCAGCCAAGAAAGACTAGCGGGAGCCCGGGTAGTGTACGAGCAGTACTTC
V: TRBV2; D: TRBD2; J: TRBJ2-7; size: .; CDR3: CASSLRGALYEQYF; DNA: TGTGCCAGCTCTCTGCGGGGGGCCCTCTACGAGCAGTACTTC
V: TRBV3-1/TRBV3-2; D: TRBD2; J: TRBJ2-5; size: .; CDR3: CASSQTRLAGKETQYF; DNA: TGTGCCAGCAGCCAAACGCGACTAGCGGGGAAAGAGACCCAGTACTTC
V: TRBV5-1; D: TRBD2; J: TRBJ2-5; size: .; CDR3: CASSPRTSGRGETQYF; DNA: TGCGCCAGCAGCCCCCGGACTAGCGGGAGAGGGGAGACCCAGTACTTC
V: TRBV12-1; D: .; J: TRBJ2-7; size: .; CDR3: CASSWTGGKGYEQYF; DNA: TGTGCCAGCAGCTGGACAGGGGGCAAAGGCTACGAGCAGTACTTC
V: TRBV30; D: .; J: TRBJ1-3; size: .; CDR3: CAWDRGGNGNTIYF; DNA: TGTGCCTGGGACCGGGGGGGAAATGGAAACACCATATATTTT
V: TRBV9; D: .; J: TRBJ1-3; size: .; CDR3: CASSVAATDSGNTIYF; DNA: TGTGCCAGCAGCGTAGCTGCGACAGACTCTGGAAACACCATATATTTT
V: TRBV29-1; D: .; J: TRBJ2-1; size: .; CDR3: CSAVKGVSYNEQFF; DNA: TGCAGCGCCGTCAAAGGGGTCTCCTACAATGAGCAGTTCTTC
V: TRBV19; D: .; J: TRBJ2-7; size: .; CDR3: CASSQGGNSYEQYF; DNA: TGTGCCAGTAGTCAGGGGGGCAACTCCTACGAGCAGTACTTC
V: TRBV9; D: TRBD2; J: TRBJ2-1; size: .; CDR3: CASSVAWTSGRGGDEQFF; DNA: TGTGCCAGCAGCGTAGCGTGGACCAGCGGGAGGGGGGGCGATGAGCAGTTCTTC
V: TRBV6-1; D: TRBD1; J: TRBJ1-6; size: .; CDR3: CASSEGFSGQGYNSPLHF; DNA: TGTGCCAGCAGTGAAGGGTTTTCCGGACAGGGCTATAATTCACCCCTCCACTTT
V: TRBV6-6; D: .; J: TRBJ1-5; size: .; CDR3: CASSPVIGNQPQHF; DNA: TGTGCCAGCAGTCCAGTGATCGGCAATCAGCCCCAGCATTTT
V: TRBV25-1; D: TRBD1; J: TRBJ2-1; size: .; CDR3: CASSEPGQGIWEQFF; DNA: TGTGCCAGCAGTGAACCCGGACAGGGAATTTGGGAGCAGTTCTTC
V: TRBV6-1; D: .; J: TRBJ1-5; size: once; CDR3: CASSDKPTNGAQPQHF; DNA: TGTGCCAGCAGTGATAAGCCTACTAACGGTGCTCAGCCCCAGCATTTT
V: TRBV6-2/TRBV6-3; D: .; J: TRBJ2-7; size: .; CDR3: CASSPSGSLTSKQYF; DNA: TGTGCCAGCAGCCCCTCCGGGTCCTTAACGTCTAAGCAGTACTTC
V: TRBV5-1; D: .; J: TRBJ2-1; size: few; CDR3: CASSLDGGSYNEQFF; DNA: TGCGCCAGCAGCTTGGACGGGGGATCGTACAATGAGCAGTTCTTC
V: TRBV30; D: TRBD1; J: TRBJ2-7; size: .; CDR3: CAWRDTGTGGYEQYF; DNA: TGTGCCTGGAGGGACACCGGGACAGGGGGGTACGAGCAGTACTTC